This paragraph covers one T cell receptor beta chain sequence. Its antigen is undetermined. Profiling relied on immunoSEQ multiplex PCR, and the TCRdb table lists in-frame clones only, not all of them. This table holds more than 150,000 clones, over 80% found once. CDR1 and CDR2 from the germline V gene are SGDLS and YYNGEE. V was clipped by 7 bases and J by 4 bases, with 5 bases between them. This CDR3 is 11 amino acids long. This entry is derived from a study of T cell responses to AZD1222 COVID-19 vaccine. Overall study: The study pooled second doses at about 4 or about 12 weeks. Study findings and constraints: Mostly white British, mostly female donors; authors suggested clonal diversity may be underestimated.

The sample was peripheral blood, taken on day 0 of AZD1222 vaccination. V gene TRBV9 combines with J gene TRBJ2-2; D may correspond to TRBD1 or TRBD2 (5 bases each). The TCR was taken from an adult in good health. The CDR3, as DNA: TGTGCCAGCGGGGGCACCGGGGAGCTGTTTTTT. It translates to CASGGTGELFF. Using reference TRBV9 and TRBJ2-2 for the parts outside the CDR3, the full variable domain is DSGVTQTPKHLITATGQRVTLRCSPRSGDLSVYWYQQSLDQGLQFLIQYYNGEERAKGNILERFSAQQFPDLHSELNLSSLELGDSALYFCASGGTGELFFGEGSRLTVL.